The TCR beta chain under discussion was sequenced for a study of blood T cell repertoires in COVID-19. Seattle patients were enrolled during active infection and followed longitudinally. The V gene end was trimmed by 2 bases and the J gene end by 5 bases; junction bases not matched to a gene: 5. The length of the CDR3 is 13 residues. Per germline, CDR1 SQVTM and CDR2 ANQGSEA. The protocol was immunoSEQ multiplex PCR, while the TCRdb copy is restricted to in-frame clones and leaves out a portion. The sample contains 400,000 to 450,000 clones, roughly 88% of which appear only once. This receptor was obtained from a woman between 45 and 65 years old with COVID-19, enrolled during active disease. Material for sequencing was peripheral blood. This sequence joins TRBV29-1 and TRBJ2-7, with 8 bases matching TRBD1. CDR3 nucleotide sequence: TGCAGCGTTGAACCAGGGGGCGAGGACGAGCAGTACTTC. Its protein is CSVEPGGEDEQYF.